Shown below are 21 T cell receptor beta chains from a single sample sequenced in a study of cytomegalovirus exposure and HLA in healthy donors. Primers included in the PCR were 60 Vbeta and 13 Jbeta primers. The method was immunoSEQ multiplex PCR; TCRdb's version includes in-frame clones alone and lacks a portion of them. The data contain about 170,000 clones, under 85% of them seen just once; the ten biggest clones take up 2% to 3%. Material: PBMCs. These receptors were taken from a human donor in good health.

This clone was counted once. This chain links TRBV6-5 with TRBJ2-5; D is undetermined. Germline CDR1 and CDR2: MNHEY and SVGAGI. V was shortened by 10 bases and J by 5 bases, with 14 bases between the two germline ends. There are 12 residues in the CDR3. CDR3 residues: CATRSVWETQYF. The DNA of the CDR3 is TGTGCCACCCGGTCGGTATGGGAGACCCAGTACTTC.

The chain carries TRBV9 and TRBJ2-7; D might be TRBD1 (5 bases). The CDR3 is 14 residues long. V was trimmed by 0 bases and J by 4 bases, leaving 11 bases between them. Germline assignment: CDR1 SGDLS and CDR2 YYNGEE. This CDR3 reads CASSVATGPYEQYF. The CDR3 DNA follows: TGTGCCAGCAGCGTAGCTACAGGACCTTACGAGCAGTACTTC. The full variable domain, rest sourced from reference TRBV9 and TRBJ2-7, is DSGVTQTPKHLITATGQRVTLRCSPRSGDLSVYWYQQSLDQGLQFLIQYYNGEERAKGNILERFSAQQFPDLHSELNLSSLELGDSALYFCASSVATGPYEQYFGPGTRLTVT.

This clone was recorded a few times. A read error may produce the germline difference seen at one junction end. The J gene is TRBJ1-1, the V gene TRBV2; 9 bases match TRBD1. Germline loops: CDR1 SNHLY, CDR2 FYNNEI. The CDR3 is made up of 14 amino acids. The CDR3 reads CASSPGTGNAEAFF. DNA of the CDR3: TGTGCCAGCAGCCCCGGGACAGGGAACGCTGAAGCTTTCTTT.

The rearrangement joins TRBV5-1 to TRBJ2-2, with 13 bases that match TRBD2. This CDR3 region has 16 residues. The V gene's germline CDR1 is SGHRS and CDR2 YFSETQ. Trimming at V came to 4 bases and at J to 7 bases, leaving 7 bases not matched to a gene. The CDR3 here is CASSGGTSGAFGELFF. CDR3 nucleotides: TGCGCCAGCAGCGGAGGGACTAGCGGGGCCTTCGGGGAGCTGTTTTTT.

This rearrangement joins TRBV19 to TRBJ2-2, with TRBD2 as a possible D gene (5 bases). Trimming left V 5 bases short and J 5 bases short, with 12 bases between. The CDR3 is 14 residues long. The germline CDR1 and CDR2 sequences are LNHDA and SQIVND (reference sequence). The CDR3 sequence: CASSLQRGTGELFF. CDR3 DNA sequence: TGTGCCAGTAGTCTACAAAGAGGGACCGGGGAGCTGTTTTTT.

The genes are TRBV10-3 and TRBJ1-3; unclear D gene. Germline V gene data show CDR1 as ENHRY and CDR2 as SYGVKD. This CDR3 comprises 14 residues. V gave up 8 bases and J gave up 0 bases, with 11 bases separating them. The CDR3 nucleotides are TGTGCCATCGAAGAAAACTTCTCTGGAAACACCATATATTTT. Translating gives CAIEENFSGNTIYF.

The chain joins TRBV15 to TRBJ2-5, with D possibly being TRBD1 (6 bases). The CDR3 is 15 amino acids. Germline-derived CDR1 and CDR2 are LNHNV and YYDKDF (reference sequence). Between the trimmed V and J ends, which lost 0 bases and 5 bases, there was a span of 13 bases. The CDR3 loop reads CATSRERQAFETQYF. The DNA for the CDR3 is TGTGCCACCAGCAGAGAACGACAGGCCTTCGAGACCCAGTACTTC.

The V call is TRBV2, the J call TRBJ2-5, with D perhaps TRBD1 (6 bases). This CDR3 has 13 amino acids. The germline gives CDR1 SNHLY, CDR2 FYNNEI. Between the trimmed V and J ends, which lost 9 bases and 0 bases, there was a span of 11 bases. The CDR3 DNA sequence: TGTGCCAGGTCGGACAGAAACCAAGAGACCCAGTACTTC. Protein sequence: CARSDRNQETQYF.

V is TRBV7-3 and J is TRBJ2-5, with D hard to call. V gave up 3 bases and J gave up 0 bases, with 14 bases separating them. This CDR3 is built from 16 residues. Germline V gene lookup returns CDR1 SGHTA and CDR2 FQGTGA. DNA of the CDR3: TGTGCCAGCAGCTTCATGCGACTTATGTACCAAGAGACCCAGTACTTC. This translates into CASSFMRLMYQETQYF.

This clone was seen a few times. The gene calls are TRBV5-4 and TRBJ1-2; D not resolved. This CDR3 has 13 residues. V lost 3 bases and J lost 0, with 6 bases in between. Germline lookup yields CDR1 SGHNT and CDR2 YYREEE (reference sequence). This chain's CDR3 is CASSSQANYGYTF. DNA of the CDR3: TGTGCCAGCAGCTCTCAGGCTAACTATGGCTACACCTTC.

This rearrangement joins TRBV2 to TRBJ1-3; 8 nucleotides align to TRBD1. The CDR3 spans 14 residues. CDR1 and CDR2 from the germline V gene are SNHLY and FYNNEI. The J segment lost 3 bases and the V segment lost 4 bases, leaving 2 bases of the junction unmatched. The CDR3 DNA follows: TGTGCCAGCAGTGGACAGGGGAATGGAAACACCATATATTTT. Protein product: CASSGQGNGNTIYF.

This chain connects TRBV19 to TRBJ1-2, with 10 nucleotides matching TRBD1. Germline CDR1 LNHDA, CDR2 SQIVND (reference sequence). V shed 4 bases and J 2 bases; nucleotides not matched to a gene: 10. The CDR3 sequence is 17 residues long. The CDR3 is CASSTPYWTGGNYGYTF. CDR3 nucleotides: TGTGCCAGTAGTACCCCATACTGGACAGGGGGGAACTATGGCTACACCTTC.

This clone was counted a single time. V is TRBV5-1 and J is TRBJ2-3, with unresolved D. CDR3 size: 15 residues. Germline V gives CDR1 SGHRS, CDR2 YFSETQ. Trimming shortened V by 1 base and J by 0 bases, and 9 bases separated the two germline ends. Here the CDR3 DNA reads TGCGCCAGCAGCTTGCTGTCTTCTAGCACAGATACGCAGTATTTT. This gives the protein CASSLLSSSTDTQYF.

The V call is TRBV11-2, the J call TRBJ2-5; tentatively, D is TRBD2 (5 bases). Germline CDR1 and CDR2: SGHAT and FQNNGV. The length of the CDR3 is 14 residues. Trimming removed 5 bases from V and 5 bases from J, with 15 bases in between. The CDR3 nucleotides read TGTGCCAGCAGCCCGGGGTGGGGAAGGGAGACCCAGTACTTC. It encodes CASSPGWGRETQYF.

The V call is TRBV2, the J call TRBJ1-2; TRBD1 matches at 8 bases. The CDR3 contains 13 residues. The germline CDR1 and CDR2 sequences are SNHLY and FYNNEI. Losses at the gene ends were 6 bases for V and 4 bases for J; bases not matched to a gene: 4. CDR3 nucleotides: TGTGCCAGCAGGGGAACAGGGGGCTATGGCTACACCTTC. Translating it yields CASRGTGGYGYTF.

The chain couples TRBV7-2 to TRBJ1-1; possible D gene TRBD1, 6 bases. The V gene's germline CDR1 is SGHTA and CDR2 FQGNSA. Trimming pared 6 bases from V and 3 bases from J, leaving 17 bases between. The CDR3 consists of 15 residues. The DNA for the CDR3 is TGTGCCAGCAGACGTGACAGGCGGGGGGACACTGAAGCTTTCTTT. This sequence encodes CASRRDRRGDTEAFF.

This clone was seen once. This sequence joins TRBV5-1 and TRBJ2-7; TRBD1 might be the D (6 bases). Trimming took 5 bases from V and 4 from J, leaving 16 bases between them. The CDR3 length is 14 residues. Germline CDR1 reads SGHRS; CDR2 reads YFSETQ. This CDR3 reads CASRDFPGVYEQYF. In DNA, the CDR3 is TGCGCCAGCAGGGATTTTCCAGGGGTATACGAGCAGTACTTC.

This clone was seen only a few times. V and J are TRBV19 and TRBJ2-7, with D tentatively TRBD2 (6 bases). The germline gives CDR1 LNHDA, CDR2 SQIVND (reference sequence). Between the trimmed V and J ends, which lost 6 bases and 3 bases, there was a span of 12 bases. The CDR3 loop spans 13 amino acids. DNA for the CDR3: TGTGCCAGTAGCCCGGGACTGAACTACGAGCAGTACTTC. Translated: CASSPGLNYEQYF.

This clone showed up just a few times. V usage is TRBV19 and J usage is TRBJ2-3; D gene unclear. V was clipped by 3 bases and J by 4 bases, with 8 bases between them. There are 13 residues in the CDR3. From germline, CDR1 is LNHDA and CDR2 SQIVND (reference sequence). CDR3 DNA: TGTGCCAGTAGTATCGGGTTTTCAGATACGCAGTATTTT. Residues: CASSIGFSDTQYF. The full variable domain, completed using reference TRBV19 and TRBJ2-3, is DGGITQSPKYLFRKEGQNVTLSCEQNLNHDAMYWYRQDPGQGLRLIYYSQIVNDFQKGDIAEGYSVSREKKESFPLTVTSAQKNPTAFYLCASSIGFSDTQYFGPGTRLTVL.

The rearrangement joins TRBV30 to TRBJ1-2; D not certain. The CDR3 is 12 residues long. Looked up from germline, CDR1 is GTSNPN and CDR2 is SVGIG (reference sequence). V lost 4 bases and J 7 bases, leaving 13 bases between the germline ends. CDR3 nucleotides: TGTGCCTGGAAAGACACCTTCAGTGGCTACACCTTC. It codes for CAWKDTFSGYTF.

The chain couples TRBV9 to TRBJ1-6, with D perhaps matching TRBD1 (6 bases). Germline CDR1 reads SGDLS; CDR2 reads YYNGEE. CDR3 length: 15 amino acids. V was clipped by 3 bases and J by 6 bases, with 13 bases between them. The DNA of the CDR3 is TGTGCCAGCAGCGCGGACGGGGGGGCTAATTCACCCCTCCACTTT. This sequence encodes CASSADGGANSPLHF.